Listed below are T cell receptor beta chains from one sample, sequenced in a study of cytomegalovirus exposure and HLA in healthy donors. Clones were sequenced by immunoSEQ multiplex PCR, and TCRdb holds only the in-frame ones, with some missing. The table lists just over 200,000 clones. The sample was PBMCs. Every receptor here comes from a girl under 10 years old in good health and CMV-seropositive. Each CDR3 is given without its conserved first and last residue.

TRBV5-4 13 ATKLGGLAGNEQF
TRBV29-1 13 SVGQGASGANVLT
TRBV10-1 15 ASSESSLGTLTDTQY
TRBV19 12 ASRERNAYNEQF
TRBV4-2 14 ASSQVRGGPNTEAF
TRBV15 12 ATSGPSGRETQY
TRBV28 11 ASSLTGNYGYT
TRBV10-1 13 ASSESVQGVYEQY
TRBV7-9 12 ASSFEGTPGEQY
TRBV9 16 ASSVATLAGRSYNEQF
TRBV29-1 13 SVEVGPQQSNGYT
TRBV7-9 12 ASTWTGSSYEQY
TRBV5-1 11 ASSLPGANVLT
TRBV19 15 ANLSPGGWGTVHTIY
TRBV2 10 ASRGLDYEQY
TRBV6-5 10 ASSTPGGEQF
TRBV2 12 ASSRDRGNSPLH
TRBV27 15 ASSLFGLAVNTGELF
TRBV27 14 ASSSSGTGITGELF
TRBV20-1 9 SAPLAYEQY
TRBV7-2 12 ASSLDRGNTEAF
TRBV11-2 12 ASSSTGYTGELF
TRBV7-9 17 ASRRGLAGSRYGANVLT
TRBV7-9 9 ASGLADEQF
TRBV4-1 12 ASSQVRDYDGYT
TRBV6-4 11 ASSAQGTYGYT
TRBV4-1 15 ASSQTAGLETTDTQY
TRBV28 12 ASSLPGANYGYT
TRBV27 12 ASSFRGREVGYT
TRBV12-2 13 ASRLANTGAYEQY
TRBV28 12 ASSLVDRNTEAF
TRBV11-2 14 ASSLGASSFGNEQF
TRBV5-6 16 ASSNYRGSMASINEQF
TRBV15 10 ATSWGVETQY
TRBV28 12 ASTGNLGVETQY
TRBV4-2 13 ASSQGGPDQETQY
TRBV7-8 18 ASSRNRPGTGVPSGNTIY
TRBV28 12 ASTFKRTGGEQY
TRBV11-2 11 ASRRGTTYEQY
TRBV11-2 14 ASSFPDGLNRYEQY
TRBV2 16 ASSHKGGTGALGDTQY
TRBV7-6 14 ASSLMAGNSGNTIY